This paragraph covers one T cell receptor beta chain sequence. Its specific antigen is unknown. One base away there is no much larger clone; base qualities are not given. The treatment or condition tag for this specimen amounts to: allogeneic hematopoietic cell transplantation with graft depleted of TCRalphabeta T cells and CD19 B cells. Transplant recipients were children who received TCRalphabeta/CD19-depleted allogeneic hematopoietic cell grafts. The data are from a study of T-cell reconstitution after alpha-beta-depleted transplantation in children listed by TCRdb under 2016. With regard to the full study: Using TCR repertoire profiling, the study followed T-cell immune reconstitution in a quantitative way in children after TCRalphabeta/CD19-depleted allogeneic hematopoietic cell transplantation.

Here is what the overall study found, with its caveats: The high TCRbeta diversity at day 60 in some patients was ascribed to recipient T cells and intrathymic progenitors that had survived conditioning. The apparently early alphabetaT-cell count recovery about two months after transplant was reportedly dependent on only several hundred rapidly expanded clones derived from non-depleted graft cells. The frequencies of hyperexpanded clones fell over the following months, and after one year, T-cell counts and TCRbeta diversity were mostly attributed to newly produced T cells.

The CDR3 spans 15 residues, from the cysteine through the phenylalanine. Only CDR3 DNA is held: 45 bases, read in frame from base 1. V loses 0 bases, J loses 0 bases, and the germline ends lie 7 bases apart. As encoded in the germline V gene, CDR1 is MNHEY while CDR2 is SVGAGI. Library generation was performed with PCR. Reads for this sample came from an Illumina HiSeq 2500. To normalize quantification of the TCRbeta repertoire, the TCR libraries were built with molecular barcoding that relied on unique molecular identifiers. TCRdb reprocessing: public reads trimmed at Q25 with fastp, clones called with MiXCR, in-frame beta chains kept. Entries that share a CDR3 protein sequence are merged under the most common genes and DNA. This sample is represented by about 510,000 distinct CDR3 sequences; over 10% of them were singletons. 12% to 15% of the sample is held by the ten biggest clonotypes.

The sequencing here drew on PBMCs, mostly from graft donor cells, taken 180 days after TCRalphabeta/CD19-depleted stem cell transplant. This TCR was sampled from a female patient aged 2-9 years who had a stem cell transplant for aplastic anemia, so the T cells may come from the graft donor. The chain is made from TRBV6-5 and TRBJ2-3; no D gene is confidently identified. The bases read TGTGCCAGCAGTTACTCAATAGCTAGCACAGATACGCAGTATTTT. This translates into CASSYSIASTDTQYF.